The 9 T cell receptor beta chains below come from one sample, sequenced in a study of blood T cell repertoires in COVID-19. Clones were sequenced by immunoSEQ multiplex PCR, and TCRdb holds only the in-frame ones, with some missing. The sample has tens of thousands of clones, approximately 70% seen once; the top ten hold 50% to 75%. The sequenced sample consisted of peripheral blood. The receptors originated from an elderly man with acute or convalescent COVID-19.

This clone was detected only a few times. The rearrangement joins TRBV6-5 to TRBJ2-7; the D is unclear. The CDR3 consists of 16 residues. V shed 0 bases and J shed 0 bases, with 12 bases lying between them. Germline V lookup: CDR1 MNHEY, CDR2 SVGAGI. CDR3 bases: TGTGCCAGCAGTTACTCCGGCGGATCTAACTCCTACGAGCAGTACTTC. Translated, it gives CASSYSGGSNSYEQYF.

V gene TRBV3-1 (or the pseudogene TRBV3-2) combines with J gene TRBJ1-2; D unresolved. The CDR3 totals 14 residues. Germline CDR1 is LGHDT and CDR2 is YNNKEL (reference sequence). Between the trimmed V and J ends, which lost 4 bases and 0 bases, there was a span of 9 bases. The CDR3 here is CASSPRPPNYGYTF. CDR3 bases: TGTGCCAGCAGCCCCCGTCCTCCTAACTATGGCTACACCTTC.

This chain joins TRBV9 and TRBJ2-7; 8 bases map to TRBD1. The germline V gene encodes CDR1 SGDLS and CDR2 YYNGEE. With 4 bases clipped from V and 6 bases from J, the junction kept 9 bases outside the gene matches. The CDR3 sequence is 14 residues long. CDR3 in amino acids: CASSPQTGAGEQYF. The CDR3 region has the DNA TGTGCCAGCAGCCCTCAGACAGGGGCGGGCGAGCAGTACTTC.

This clone was detected only once. The J gene is TRBJ1-2, the V gene TRBV24-1, with no clear D. The CDR3 consists of 14 residues. In germline, CDR1 is KGHDR, CDR2 SFDVKD. The V end lost 2 bases, the J end lost 3 bases, and 9 bases lay between the germline ends. CDR3 nucleotide sequence: TGTGCCACCAGTGATTCCAACAGAGACTATGGCTACACCTTC. It specifies CATSDSNRDYGYTF.

CDR3: CASSIQGLGNTIYF. The DNA of the CDR3 is TGTGCCAGTAGTATTCAGGGGCTCGGAAACACCATATATTTT. The chain employs TRBV19 and TRBJ1-3; D is possibly TRBD1 (6 bases). V gave up 3 bases and J gave up 4 bases, with 10 bases separating them. CDR3 length equals 14 residues. Germline V gene data show CDR1 as LNHDA and CDR2 as SQIVND (reference sequence).

The chain couples TRBV4-2 to TRBJ2-7; TRBD2 matches at 9 bases. The germline gives CDR1 LGHNA, CDR2 YNFKEQ. The CDR3 contains 17 residues. V lost 0 bases and J lost 3; bases outside the gene matches: 9. CDR3 protein: CASSQDILAGPFYEQYF. CDR3 nucleotides: TGTGCCAGCAGCCAAGATATTCTAGCGGGACCTTTCTACGAGCAGTACTTC.

The genes are TRBV11-2 and TRBJ2-5; TRBD1 matches at 8 bases. Trimming at V came to 5 bases and at J to 5 bases, leaving 10 bases not matched to a gene. Looked up from germline, CDR1 is SGHAT and CDR2 is FQNNGV. The CDR3 loop spans 15 amino acids. CDR3: CASSHYPNRGETQYF. For the CDR3, the DNA is TGTGCCAGCAGCCATTATCCTAACAGGGGGGAGACCCAGTACTTC.

The chain uses TRBV28 and TRBJ2-5; no definite D call. In germline, CDR1 is MDHEN, CDR2 SYDVKM. This CDR3 has 13 residues. Trimming stripped 2 bases from V and 5 bases from J, with 9 bases between. The CDR3 DNA reads TGTGCCAGCAGTTTAAGAGTTACGGAGACCCAGTACTTC. As protein: CASSLRVTETQYF.

V usage is TRBV5-1 and J usage is TRBJ2-1, with D possibly being TRBD2 (5 bases). This CDR3 comprises 16 residues. Trimming removed 4 bases at V and 6 bases at J, with 20 bases between. The V gene's germline CDR1 is SGHRS and CDR2 YFSETQ. The CDR3: CASSPPRTSGINEQFF. The CDR3 nucleotides are TGCGCCAGCAGCCCCCCCCGGACCAGCGGAATCAATGAGCAGTTCTTC.